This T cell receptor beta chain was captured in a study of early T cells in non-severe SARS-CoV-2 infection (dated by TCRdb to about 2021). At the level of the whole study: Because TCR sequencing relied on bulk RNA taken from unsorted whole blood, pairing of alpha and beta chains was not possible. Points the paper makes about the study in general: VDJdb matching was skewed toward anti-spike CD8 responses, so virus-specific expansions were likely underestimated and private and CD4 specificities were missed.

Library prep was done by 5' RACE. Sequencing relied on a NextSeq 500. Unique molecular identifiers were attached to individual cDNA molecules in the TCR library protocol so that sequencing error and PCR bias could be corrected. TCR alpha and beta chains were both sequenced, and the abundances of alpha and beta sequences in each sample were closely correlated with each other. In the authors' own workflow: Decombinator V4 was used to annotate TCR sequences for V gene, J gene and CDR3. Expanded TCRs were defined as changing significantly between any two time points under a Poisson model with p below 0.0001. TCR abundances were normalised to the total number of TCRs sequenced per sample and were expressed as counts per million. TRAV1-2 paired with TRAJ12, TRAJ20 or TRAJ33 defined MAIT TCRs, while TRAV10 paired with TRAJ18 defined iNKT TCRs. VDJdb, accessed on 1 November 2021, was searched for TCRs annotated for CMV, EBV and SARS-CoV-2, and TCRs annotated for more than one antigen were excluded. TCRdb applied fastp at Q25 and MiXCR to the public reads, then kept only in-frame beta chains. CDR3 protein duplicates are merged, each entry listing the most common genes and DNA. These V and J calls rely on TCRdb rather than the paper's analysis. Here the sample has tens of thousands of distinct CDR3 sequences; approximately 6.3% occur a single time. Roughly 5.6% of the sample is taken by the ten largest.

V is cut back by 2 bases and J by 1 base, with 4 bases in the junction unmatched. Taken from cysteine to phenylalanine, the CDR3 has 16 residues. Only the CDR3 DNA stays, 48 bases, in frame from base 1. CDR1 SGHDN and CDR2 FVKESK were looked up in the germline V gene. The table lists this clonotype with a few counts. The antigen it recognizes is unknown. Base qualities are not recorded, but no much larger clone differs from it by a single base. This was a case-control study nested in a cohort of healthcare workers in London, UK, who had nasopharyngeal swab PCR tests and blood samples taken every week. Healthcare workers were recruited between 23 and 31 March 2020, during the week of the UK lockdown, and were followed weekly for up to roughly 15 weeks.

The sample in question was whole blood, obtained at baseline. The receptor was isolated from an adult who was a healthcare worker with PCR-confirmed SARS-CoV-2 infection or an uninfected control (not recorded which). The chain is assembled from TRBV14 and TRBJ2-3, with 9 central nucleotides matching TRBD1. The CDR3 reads CASSQLQGAGTDTQYF. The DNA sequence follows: TGTGCCAGCAGCCAACTACAGGGGGCTGGCACAGATACGCAGTATTTT.